This entry describes one TCR beta chain. Antigen: not known. Treatment denoted: oral pan-JAK inhibitor, 5-10 mg twice daily. Germline V gene data show CDR1 as SQVTM and CDR2 as ANQGSEA. Germline trimming cut 2 bases from V and 0 bases from J; bases unmatched to any gene: 4. The CDR3 length is 15 residues. The data derive from a study of CD8+ T cells in alopecia areata. General observations from the study: An increase in clonality over normal scalp was evident in lesional scalp, especially alopecia totalis/universalis.

Extraction and reverse transcription of RNA yielded cDNA as the sequencing template. The repertoire was sequenced with immunoSEQ multiplex PCR; TCRdb's copy has only in-frame clones and lacks some. Of about 110,000 clones in the sample, less than 90% were seen once. The chain combines TRBV29-1 with TRBJ2-7; 10 bases line up with TRBD2. The source of this sequence is a human donor with alopecia areata. Source: CD8+ T cells sorted from blood, taken at week 24, from a patient treated with tofacitinib. The CDR3 bases are TGCAGCGTTGAATCCACTAGCGGGGCCTCCTACGAGCAGTACTTC. Translating gives CSVESTSGASYEQYF.